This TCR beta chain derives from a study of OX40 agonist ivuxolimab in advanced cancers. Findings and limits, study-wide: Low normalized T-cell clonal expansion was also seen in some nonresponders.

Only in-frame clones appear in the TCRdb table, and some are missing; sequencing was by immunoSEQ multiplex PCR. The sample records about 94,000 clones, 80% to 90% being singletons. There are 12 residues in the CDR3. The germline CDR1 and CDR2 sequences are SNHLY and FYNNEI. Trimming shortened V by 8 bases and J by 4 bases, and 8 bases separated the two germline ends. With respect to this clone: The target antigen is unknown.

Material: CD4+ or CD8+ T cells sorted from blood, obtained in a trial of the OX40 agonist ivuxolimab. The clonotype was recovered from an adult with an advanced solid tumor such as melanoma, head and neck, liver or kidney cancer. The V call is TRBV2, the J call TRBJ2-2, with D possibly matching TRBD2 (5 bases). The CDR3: CASRRGTGELFF. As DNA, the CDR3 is TGTGCCAGCCGTCGGGGCACCGGGGAGCTGTTTTTT.